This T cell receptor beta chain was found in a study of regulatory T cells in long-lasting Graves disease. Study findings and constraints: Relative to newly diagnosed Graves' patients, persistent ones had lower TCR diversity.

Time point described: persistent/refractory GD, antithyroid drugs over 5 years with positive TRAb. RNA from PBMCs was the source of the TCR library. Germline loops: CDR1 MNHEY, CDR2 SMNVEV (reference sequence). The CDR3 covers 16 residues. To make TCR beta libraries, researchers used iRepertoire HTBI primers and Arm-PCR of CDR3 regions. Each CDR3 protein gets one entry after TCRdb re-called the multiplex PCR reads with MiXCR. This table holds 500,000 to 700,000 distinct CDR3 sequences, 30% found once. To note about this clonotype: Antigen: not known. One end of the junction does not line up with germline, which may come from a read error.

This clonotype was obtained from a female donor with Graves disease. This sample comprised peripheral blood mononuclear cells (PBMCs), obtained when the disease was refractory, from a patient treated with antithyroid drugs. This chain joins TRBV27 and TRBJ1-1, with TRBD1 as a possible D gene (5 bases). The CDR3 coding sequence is TGTGCCAGCAACACTGACAGAGGGGTGGGAAACACTGAAGCTTCCTTT. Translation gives CASNTDRGVGNTEASF.